These 23 T cell receptor beta chains originate from one sample sequenced in a study of CD8+ T cells in alopecia areata (dated by TCRdb to the late 2010s). The library relied on the immunoSEQ multiplex PCR assay. RNA was extracted from all samples and reverse transcribed into cDNA, which served as template for TCR sequencing. TCRdb re-hosts the immuneACCESS table, in-frame sequences only. Its copies lack some clones; in the studies checked, an unresolved V gene accounts for under half of them, and the cause for the rest is not known. Present in this sample are 100,000 to 120,000 clones, approximately 59% of which were seen just once. 20% of the sample goes to the ten largest clones. The sequencing input was CD8+ T cells sorted from blood. These receptors all stem from a human donor in good health.

This clone was seen a handful of times. V usage is TRBV4-1 and J usage is TRBJ1-6; D not resolved. This CDR3 is built from 18 residues. Germline lookup yields CDR1 MGHRA and CDR2 YSYEKL. Trimming removed 2 bases at V and 0 bases at J, with 14 bases between. The CDR3 DNA follows: TGCGCCAGCAGCCAATTACCACTGAGTCTCTCCTATAATTCACCCCTCCACTTT. The encoded protein is CASSQLPLSLSYNSPLHF.

The sample holds a few counts of this clone. This chain links TRBV30 with TRBJ1-1; D gene unclear. The length of the CDR3 is 13 residues. Germline V gene lookup returns CDR1 GTSNPN and CDR2 SVGIG (reference sequence). The ends were cut back, 0 bases at V and 0 bases at J, with 5 bases in the middle. CDR3 DNA sequence: TGTGCCTGGAGTGTGGGGTTGAACACTGAAGCTTTCTTT. Translation: CAWSVGLNTEAFF.

The chain carries TRBV28 and TRBJ1-2; D uncertain. Germline values: CDR1 MDHEN, CDR2 SYDVKM. V lost 1 base and J 6 bases, leaving 6 bases between the germline ends. This CDR3 comprises 12 residues. Written as DNA, the CDR3 is TGTGCCAGCAGTTTATTTCGGGATGGCTACACCTTC. Encoded protein: CASSLFRDGYTF.

This clone was observed once. As DNA, the CDR3 is TGTGCCAGCAGCGTAGGGGAGATTACTCAAGAGACCCAGTACTTC. Translated, it gives CASSVGEITQETQYF. The rearrangement links TRBV9 to TRBJ2-5; the D gene is possibly TRBD2 (5 bases). The V end lost 0 bases, the J end lost 2 bases, and 11 bases lay between the germline ends. This CDR3 contains 15 residues. The germline CDR1 and CDR2 sequences are SGDLS and YYNGEE. The whole variable domain, remainder taken from reference TRBV9 and TRBJ2-5, is DSGVTQTPKHLITATGQRVTLRCSPRSGDLSVYWYQQSLDQGLQFLIQYYNGEERAKGNILERFSAQQFPDLHSELNLSSLELGDSALYFCASSVGEITQETQYFGPGTRLLVL.

The V gene is TRBV4-1, the J gene TRBJ1-2, with a weak D call TRBD1 (5 bases). The V end lost 0 bases, the J end lost 4 bases, and 9 bases lay between the germline ends. Germline-derived CDR1 and CDR2 are MGHRA and YSYEKL. CDR3 length: 14 amino acids. The CDR3 coding sequence is TGCGCCAGCAGCCAAGATCTCGGGACCTATGGCTACACCTTC. This encodes CASSQDLGTYGYTF.

The chain links TRBV28 to TRBJ1-4; 8 bases line up with TRBD1. Germline loops: CDR1 MDHEN, CDR2 SYDVKM. The CDR3 contains 13 residues. V dropped 8 bases and J dropped 8; count of bases not matched to a gene: 7. CDR3 sequence reads: CASCQGAREKLFF. The CDR3 nucleotides are TGTGCCAGCTGTCAGGGGGCGAGGGAAAAACTGTTTTTT.

The genes are TRBV28 and TRBJ2-1, with D possibly matching TRBD2 (6 bases). Trimming removed 8 bases from V and 3 bases from J, with 11 bases in between. The CDR3 totals 13 residues. Germline CDR1 is MDHEN and CDR2 is SYDVKM. The CDR3 is CASCRRGYNEQFF. The CDR3 DNA sequence: TGTGCCAGCTGCCGGCGGGGCTACAATGAGCAGTTCTTC.

About this clone itself: Other DNA sequences of this sample code for an identical CDR3. V and J are TRBV4-2 and TRBJ2-7; D not certain. The CDR3 loop spans 12 amino acids. V was shortened by 1 base and J by 1 base, with 2 bases between the two germline ends. Germline CDR1 is LGHNA and CDR2 is YNFKEQ. The CDR3 region has the DNA TGTGCCAGCAGCCAAGGATCCTACGAGCAGTACTTC. It translates to CASSQGSYEQYF.

The sample holds a few counts of this clone. This may be a read error: a much more frequent sequence differs by one nucleotide. Distinct nucleotide sequences in the sample also encode this CDR3. The chain joins TRBV4-1 to TRBJ2-2; 8 nucleotides line up with TRBD1. V was clipped by 4 bases and J by 1 base; unmatched bases: 2. CDR1 and CDR2 (germline): MGHRA, YSYEKL. The CDR3 covers 15 residues. This CDR3 is CASSPTGENTGELFF. The CDR3 DNA follows: TGCGCCAGCAGCCCGACAGGGGAGAACACCGGGGAGCTGTTTTTT.

The chain is built from TRBV5-4 and TRBJ2-3; D remains ambiguous. Trimming pared 3 bases from V and 5 bases from J, leaving 7 bases between. Germline lookup yields CDR1 SGHNT and CDR2 YYREEE (reference sequence). This CDR3 comprises 12 residues. For the CDR3, the DNA is TGTGCCAGCAGCTGGAGTGGAGATACGCAGTATTTT. Translation: CASSWSGDTQYF.

The J gene is TRBJ2-2, the V gene TRBV4-1; the match to TRBD1 covers 7 bases. V was pared by 2 bases and J by 5 bases, with 5 bases of the junction left unmatched. Germline V lookup: CDR1 MGHRA, CDR2 YSYEKL. The CDR3 totals 15 residues. This CDR3 is CASSQYPTGTGELFF. The CDR3 DNA follows: TGCGCCAGCAGCCAATACCCGACAGGGACCGGGGAGCTGTTTTTT.

This chain links TRBV6-6 with TRBJ2-1; 12 positions agree with TRBD2. Per germline, CDR1 MNHNY and CDR2 SVGAGI (reference sequence). The V gene end was trimmed by 6 bases and the J gene end by 8 bases; junction bases not matched to a gene: 5. CDR3 length: 14 amino acids. CDR3: CASSLAGGFDEQFF. CDR3 in DNA: TGTGCCAGCAGCCTAGCGGGGGGGTTCGATGAGCAGTTCTTC.

The rearrangement joins TRBV4-1 to TRBJ2-7; 12 bases are a match to TRBD2. CDR1 and CDR2 from the germline V gene are MGHRA and YSYEKL. The CDR3 loop spans 16 amino acids. V was clipped by 4 bases and J by 3 bases; unmatched bases: 7. CDR3 amino acids: CASSRDPTSGGYEQYF. CDR3 coding DNA: TGCGCCAGCAGCCGTGATCCGACTAGCGGGGGCTACGAGCAGTACTTC.

This clone was found once. CDR3 sequence reads: CASSQGPTGYYGYTF. CDR3 nucleotide sequence: TGCGCCAGCAGCCAAGGGCCAACAGGGTACTATGGCTACACCTTC. The chain has TRBV4-3 and TRBJ1-2; maybe TRBD1 (6 bases). The CDR3 is 15 residues long. The germline gives CDR1 LGHNA, CDR2 YSLEER. Trimming cost V 1 base and J 3 bases, with 12 bases left between them.

This clone was detected once. The chain uses TRBV6-5 and TRBJ1-6; 9 bases are shared with TRBD1. This CDR3 region has 15 residues. With V trimmed by 6 bases and J by 1 base, 1 base remained unmatched. CDR1 and CDR2 from the germline V gene are MNHEY and SVGAGI. CDR3 sequence (DNA): TGTGCCAGCAGCGGGACAGGGTCCTATAATTCACCCCTCCACTTT. Amino acids: CASSGTGSYNSPLHF.

V gene TRBV7-8 combines with J gene TRBJ1-6; 8 nucleotides agree with TRBD1. The CDR3 is 18 residues long. CDR1 is SGHVS and CDR2 is FQNEAQ in the germline V gene. J lost 1 base, V lost 4 bases, and 9 bases had no gene match. The CDR3 sequence is CASSSLGQGLSYNSPLHF. CDR3 sequence (DNA): TGTGCCAGCAGCTCCCTCGGACAGGGACTATCCTATAATTCACCCCTCCACTTT.

This clone appeared many times. The same CDR3 arises from other DNA sequences in this sample as well. The gene calls are TRBV7-9 and TRBJ1-5; D is ambiguous. The CDR3 is 14 residues long. Germline CDR1 reads SEHNR; CDR2 reads FQNEAQ (reference sequence). V gave up 1 base and J gave up 3 bases, with 7 bases separating them. For the CDR3, the DNA is TGTGCCAGCAGCTTAGGCGCCTCCAATCAGCCCCAGCATTTT. Protein sequence: CASSLGASNQPQHF.

J is TRBJ2-1 and V is TRBV10-3; the D is unclear. The V end lost 2 bases, the J end lost 5 bases, and 13 bases lay between the germline ends. The CDR3 totals 15 residues. From germline, CDR1 is ENHRY and CDR2 SYGVKD. CDR3 in amino acids: CAISEKWYWDNEQFF. The CDR3 DNA reads as TGTGCCATCAGTGAGAAATGGTATTGGGACAATGAGCAGTTCTTC.

This clone was picked up a small number of times. The rearrangement links TRBV29-1 to TRBJ1-2; no reliable D call. V was clipped by 1 base and J by 4 bases, with 13 bases between them. The CDR3 is 14 amino acids. Germline V gene lookup returns CDR1 SQVTM and CDR2 ANQGSEA. CDR3 sequence reads: CSVEAPDSFYGYTF. CDR3 nucleotides: TGCAGCGTTGAAGCGCCAGATTCCTTCTATGGCTACACCTTC.

This rearrangement joins TRBV29-1 to TRBJ2-2; no clear D gene. V lost 4 bases, J lost 6 bases, and 9 bases lay in between. The germline V gene has CDR1 SQVTM and CDR2 ANQGSEA. CDR3 length: 12 residues. CDR3 amino acids: CSVVGWAGELFF. The DNA for the CDR3 is TGCAGCGTTGTGGGATGGGCCGGGGAGCTGTTTTTT.

The V call is TRBV27, the J call TRBJ2-7, with a weak D call TRBD2 (6 bases). Germline CDR1 MNHEY, CDR2 SMNVEV (reference sequence). The CDR3 consists of 15 residues. V was cut by 6 bases and J by 4 bases, with 19 bases left in between. CDR3 nucleotides: TGTGCCAGCAGGTTTTTTAGTGGGGGGTCTTACGAGCAGTACTTC. Translated: CASRFFSGGSYEQYF.

This clone was found once. The chain combines TRBV28 with TRBJ2-1; D may be TRBD1 or TRBD2 (5 bases each). The CDR3 length is 12 residues. Trimming pared 6 bases from V and 8 bases from J, leaving 11 bases between. Germline V CDR1 and CDR2: MDHEN, SYDVKM. CDR3: CASRNVGDEQFF. CDR3 nucleotides: TGTGCCAGCAGGAACGTGGGGGATGAGCAGTTCTTC.

This clone has just a few counts. This rearrangement joins TRBV30 to TRBJ2-1, with 9 nucleotides matching TRBD2. Looked up from germline, CDR1 is GTSNPN and CDR2 is SVGIG (reference sequence). The trim removed 4 bases at V and 5 bases at J, leaving 15 bases unmatched. The CDR3 spans 17 residues. The CDR3 DNA sequence: TGTGCCTGGATGAACCGGGTCGGCGGGGGGGCCAACAATGAGCAGTTCTTC. This sequence encodes CAWMNRVGGGANNEQFF. Full variable domain (outside the CDR3, taken from reference TRBV30 and TRBJ2-1): SQTIHQWPATLVQPVGSPLSLECTVEGTSNPNLYWYRQAAGRGLQLLFYSVGIGQISSEVPQNLSASRPQDRQFILSSKKLLLSDSGFYLCAWMNRVGGGANNEQFFGPGTRLTVL.